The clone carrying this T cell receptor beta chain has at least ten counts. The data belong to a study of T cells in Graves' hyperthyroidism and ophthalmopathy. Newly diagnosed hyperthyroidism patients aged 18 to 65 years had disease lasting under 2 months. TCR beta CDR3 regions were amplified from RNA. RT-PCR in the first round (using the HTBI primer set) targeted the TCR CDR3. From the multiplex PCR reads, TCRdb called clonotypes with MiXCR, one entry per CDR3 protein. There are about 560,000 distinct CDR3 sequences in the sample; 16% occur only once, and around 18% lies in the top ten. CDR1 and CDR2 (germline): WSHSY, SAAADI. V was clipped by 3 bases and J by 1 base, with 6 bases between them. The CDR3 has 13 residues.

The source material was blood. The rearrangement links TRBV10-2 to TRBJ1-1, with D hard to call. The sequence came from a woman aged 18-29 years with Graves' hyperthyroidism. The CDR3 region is CASSDRENTEAFF. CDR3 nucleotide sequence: TGCGCCAGCAGTGATCGGGAGAACACTGAAGCTTTCTTT.